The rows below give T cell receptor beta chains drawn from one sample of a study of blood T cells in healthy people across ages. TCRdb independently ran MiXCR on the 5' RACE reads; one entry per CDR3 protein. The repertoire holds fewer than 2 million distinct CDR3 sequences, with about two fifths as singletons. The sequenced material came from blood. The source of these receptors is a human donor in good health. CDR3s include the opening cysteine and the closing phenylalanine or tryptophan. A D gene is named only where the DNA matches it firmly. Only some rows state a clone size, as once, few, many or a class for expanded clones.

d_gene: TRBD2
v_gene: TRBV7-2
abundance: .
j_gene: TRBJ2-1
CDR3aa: CASSSPTSGGDEQFF
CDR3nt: TGTGCCAGCAGCTCCCCGACTAGCGGGGGCGATGAGCAGTTCTTC

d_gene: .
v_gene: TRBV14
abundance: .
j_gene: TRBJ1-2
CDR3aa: CACSQGGAYGYTF
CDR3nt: TGTGCCTGCAGCCAAGGGGGGGCGTATGGCTACACCTTC

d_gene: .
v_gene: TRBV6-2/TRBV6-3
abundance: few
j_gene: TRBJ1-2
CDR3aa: CASGSDNYGYTF
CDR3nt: TGTGCCAGCGGTTCAGACAACTATGGCTACACCTTC

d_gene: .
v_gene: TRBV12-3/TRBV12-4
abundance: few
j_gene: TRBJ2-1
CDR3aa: CASRQSSYYNEQFF
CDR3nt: TGTGCCAGCAGACAGTCGAGTTATTACAATGAGCAGTTCTTC

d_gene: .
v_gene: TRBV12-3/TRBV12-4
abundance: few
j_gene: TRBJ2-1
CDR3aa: CASSPLPEGTNPQFF
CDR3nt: TGTGCCAGCAGCCCTCTCCCGGAGGGGACGAACCCACAGTTCTTC

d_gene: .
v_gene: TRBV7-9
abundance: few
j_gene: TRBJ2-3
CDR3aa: CASSFGSYRTDTRYF
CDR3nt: TGTGCCAGCAGTTTCGGGTCCTATCGCACAGATACGCGGTATTTT

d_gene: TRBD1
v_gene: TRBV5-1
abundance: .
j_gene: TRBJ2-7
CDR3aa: CASSGLGGMNYEQYF
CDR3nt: TGCGCCAGCAGCGGCCTAGGGGGCATGAACTACGAGCAGTACTTC

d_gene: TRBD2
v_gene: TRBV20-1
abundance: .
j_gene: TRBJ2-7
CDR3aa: CSASAPSGGEYGEQYF
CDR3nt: TGCAGTGCTAGTGCTCCTAGCGGGGGGGAATACGGAGAGCAGTACTTC

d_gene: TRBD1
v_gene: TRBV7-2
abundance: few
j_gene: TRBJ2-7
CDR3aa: CASSFGTGREQYF
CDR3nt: TGTGCCAGCAGCTTTGGGACAGGGAGAGAGCAGTACTTC

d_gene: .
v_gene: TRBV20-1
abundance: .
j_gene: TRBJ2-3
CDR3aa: CSAKWGEAPDTQYF
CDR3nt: TGCAGTGCTAAGTGGGGGGAGGCCCCAGATACGCAGTATTTT

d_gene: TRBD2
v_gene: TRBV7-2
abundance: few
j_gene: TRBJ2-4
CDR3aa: CASSLGWRGARGTKNIQYF
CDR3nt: TGTGCCAGCAGCTTAGGTTGGCGGGGGGCCCGGGGGACCAAAAACATTCAGTACTTC

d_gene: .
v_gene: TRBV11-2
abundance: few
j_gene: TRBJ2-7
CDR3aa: CASSLTPLMGGAFKSYEQYF
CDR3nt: TGTGCCAGCAGCCTAACCCCCTTGATGGGGGGCGCGTTTAAGTCCTACGAGCAGTACTTC

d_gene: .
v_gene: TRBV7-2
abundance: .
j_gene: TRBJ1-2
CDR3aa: CASTWTAGEAYGHTF
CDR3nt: TGTGCCAGCACCTGGACTGCGGGGGAAGCCTATGGCCACACCTTC

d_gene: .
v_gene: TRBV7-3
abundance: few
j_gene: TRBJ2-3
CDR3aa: CASSPNSAGHVPDTQYF
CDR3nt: TGTGCCAGCAGCCCGAATTCCGCAGGGCATGTTCCAGATACGCAGTATTTT

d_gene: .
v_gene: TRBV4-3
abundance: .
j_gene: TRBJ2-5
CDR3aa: CASSQTFREQGGETQYF
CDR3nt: TGCGCCAGCAGCCAAACGTTTAGGGAACAGGGCGGGGAGACCCAGTACTTC

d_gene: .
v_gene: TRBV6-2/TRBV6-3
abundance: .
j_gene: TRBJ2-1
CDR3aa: CASSPNRGSRGYNEQFF
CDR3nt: TGTGCCAGCAGCCCTAACAGAGGATCAAGGGGCTACAATGAGCAGTTCTTC

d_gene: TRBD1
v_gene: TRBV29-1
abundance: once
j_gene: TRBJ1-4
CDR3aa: CSINRGNEKLFF
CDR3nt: TGCAGCATCAACAGGGGTAATGAAAAACTGTTTTTT

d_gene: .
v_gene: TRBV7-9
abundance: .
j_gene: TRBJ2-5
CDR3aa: CASSTTTGYQETQYF
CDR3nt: TGTGCCAGCAGCACAACGACCGGTTACCAAGAGACCCAGTACTTC

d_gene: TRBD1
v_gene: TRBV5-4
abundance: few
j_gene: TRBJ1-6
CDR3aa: CASNLGGGLLSYNSPLHF
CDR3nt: TGTGCCAGCAACTTGGGAGGGGGCCTCTTGTCCTATAATTCACCCCTCCACTTT

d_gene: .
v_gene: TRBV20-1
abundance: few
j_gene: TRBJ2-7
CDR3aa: CSARERRVGTTYEQYF
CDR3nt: TGCAGTGCTAGAGAACGACGAGTGGGGACAACCTACGAGCAGTACTTC

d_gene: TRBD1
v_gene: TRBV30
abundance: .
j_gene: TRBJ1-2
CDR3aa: CAWGRGTGGFGYTF
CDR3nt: TGTGCCTGGGGACGAGGAACAGGGGGCTTTGGCTACACCTTC

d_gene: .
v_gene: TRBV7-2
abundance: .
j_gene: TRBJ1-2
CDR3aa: CASSLEAREIYGYTF
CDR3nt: TGTGCCAGCAGCTTAGAGGCAAGGGAAATCTATGGCTACACCTTC

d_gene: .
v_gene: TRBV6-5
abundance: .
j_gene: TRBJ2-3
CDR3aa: CASSFRQKRSAGAADTQYF
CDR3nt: TGTGCCAGCAGTTTCCGACAGAAGAGAAGCGCGGGGGCGGCAGATACGCAGTATTTT

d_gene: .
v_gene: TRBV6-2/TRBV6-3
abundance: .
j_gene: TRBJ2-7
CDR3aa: CASSPGWGDHTYEQYF
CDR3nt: TGTGCCAGCAGCCCCGGATGGGGGGACCACACCTACGAGCAGTACTTC

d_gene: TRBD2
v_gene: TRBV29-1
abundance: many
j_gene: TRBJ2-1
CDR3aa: CSVVLWGYGLAGSVGNEQFF
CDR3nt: TGCAGCGTTGTGTTGTGGGGGTACGGACTAGCGGGGTCCGTAGGGAATGAGCAGTTCTTC

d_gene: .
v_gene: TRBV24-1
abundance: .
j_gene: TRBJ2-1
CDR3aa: CATSDTGSKTRLERFF
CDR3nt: TGTGCCACCAGTGACACGGGATCCAAAACCCGACTTGAGCGGTTCTTC

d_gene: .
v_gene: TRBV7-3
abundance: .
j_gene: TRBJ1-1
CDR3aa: CASTPYPGGENTEAFF
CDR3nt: TGTGCCAGCACCCCCTATCCGGGAGGGGAGAACACTGAAGCTTTCTTT

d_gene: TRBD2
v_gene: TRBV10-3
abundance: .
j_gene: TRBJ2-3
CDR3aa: CAISETSGASDTQYF
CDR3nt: TGTGCCATCAGTGAGACTAGCGGGGCATCAGATACGCAGTATTTT

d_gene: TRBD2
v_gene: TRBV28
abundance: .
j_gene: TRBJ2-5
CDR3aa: CASSNPQPVAGGFLETQYF
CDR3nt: TGTGCCAGCAGTAACCCACAGCCCGTGGCGGGGGGGTTCTTAGAGACCCAGTACTTC

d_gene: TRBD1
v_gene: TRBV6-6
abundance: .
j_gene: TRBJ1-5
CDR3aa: CATTGGINQPQHF
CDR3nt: TGTGCCACTACAGGGGGTATCAATCAGCCCCAGCATTTT

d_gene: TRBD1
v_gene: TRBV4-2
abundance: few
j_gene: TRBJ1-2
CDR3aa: CASSQGTGANNYGYTF
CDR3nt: TGTGCCAGCAGCCAAGGGACAGGGGCGAATAACTATGGCTACACCTTC

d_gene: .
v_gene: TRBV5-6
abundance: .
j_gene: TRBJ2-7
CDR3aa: CASRAWGGYSSYEQYF
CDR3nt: TGTGCCAGCAGAGCTTGGGGTGGCTACAGTTCCTACGAGCAGTACTTC

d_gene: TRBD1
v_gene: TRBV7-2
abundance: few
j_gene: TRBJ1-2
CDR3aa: CASSTEGANYGYTF
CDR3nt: TGTGCCAGCAGCACAGAGGGGGCGAACTATGGCTACACCTTC

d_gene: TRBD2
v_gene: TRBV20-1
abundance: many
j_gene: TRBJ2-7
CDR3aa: CSASRGSGGYEQYF
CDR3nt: TGCAGTGCTAGTAGGGGGTCGGGGGGGTACGAGCAGTACTTC

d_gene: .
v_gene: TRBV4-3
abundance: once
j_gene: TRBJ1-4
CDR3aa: CASSQVVQQGRGEKLFF
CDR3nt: TGCGCCAGCAGCCAAGTGGTCCAACAGGGAAGAGGTGAAAAACTGTTTTTT